Listed below are T cell receptor beta chains from one sample, sequenced in a study of T cells in Graves' hyperthyroidism and ophthalmopathy. One entry per CDR3 protein, called by TCRdb with MiXCR from the multiplex PCR reads. The profile covers more than 500,000 distinct CDR3 sequences, with about 16% appearing a single time and 29% taken by the ten largest. Sequencing input: blood. These receptors were obtained from a young woman with Graves' ophthalmopathy. Each CDR3 is given with its conserved first and last residue. Fields, in order: J gene, clone size, V gene, D gene, CDR3 protein, CDR3 DNA. D genes are given only for firm matches. Clone size is stated in some rows and not others, as once, few, many or a class when expanded.

TRBJ2-1,NA,TRBV6-5,NA,CASSYDGVAVEQFF,TGTGCCAGCAGTTACGATGGCGTGGCCGTCGAGCAGTTCTTC
TRBJ2-1,few,TRBV9,TRBD2,CASSRGLATNEQFF,TGTGCCAGCAGCCGGGGACTAGCTACCAATGAGCAGTTCTTC
TRBJ2-7,many,TRBV28,NA,CASTRVLARYEQYF,TGTGCCAGCACCCGTGTCCTAGCGAGGTACGAGCAGTACTTC
TRBJ2-1,many,TRBV28,NA,CASSFGGLSRYNEQFF,TGTGCCAGCAGTTTTGGGGGGTTAAGTAGGTACAATGAGCAGTTCTTC
TRBJ1-2,few,TRBV24-1,TRBD1,CATSDQSGTGFYGYTF,TGTGCCACCAGTGATCAATCCGGGACAGGGTTCTATGGCTACACCTTC
TRBJ2-4,many,TRBV30,NA,CAWRGDPAKNIQYF,TGTGCCTGGAGAGGGGATCCAGCCAAAAACATTCAGTACTTC
TRBJ2-2,many,TRBV12-3/TRBV12-4,NA,CASSPGQGSNTGELFF,TGTGCCAGCAGTCCCGGGCAGGGCTCGAACACCGGGGAGCTGTTTTTT
TRBJ2-7,many,TRBV30,NA,CAWSVLGSSLNEQYF,TGTGCCTGGAGTGTGCTGGGCTCCTCCCTGAACGAGCAGTACTTC
TRBJ1-1,NA,TRBV19,NA,CASGPGASTEAFF,TGTGCCAGTGGACCTGGGGCTAGCACTGAAGCTTTCTTT
TRBJ1-4,many,TRBV12-3/TRBV12-4,NA,CASTFYPWGRDEKLFF,TGTGCCAGCACCTTTTACCCTTGGGGGAGAGACGAAAAACTGTTTTTT
TRBJ2-5,many,TRBV7-2,TRBD1,CASSLGQGARETQYF,TGTGCCAGCAGCCTCGGACAGGGGGCTAGGGAGACCCAGTACTTC
TRBJ1-5,NA,TRBV29-1,TRBD1,CSAGTGINQPQHF,TGCAGCGCCGGGACAGGCATAAATCAGCCCCAGCATTTT
TRBJ1-2,many,TRBV2,NA,CASSESGQHYGYTF,TGTGCCAGCAGTGAATCAGGACAGCACTATGGCTACACCTTC
TRBJ2-1,NA,TRBV19,TRBD2,CASNPGRAGGVYNEQFF,TGTGCCAGTAACCCAGGAAGGGCGGGAGGCGTCTACAATGAGCAGTTCTTC
TRBJ2-5,few,TRBV19,NA,CASSIGGTKLETQYF,TGTGCCAGTAGTATCGGGGGTACGAAGCTGGAGACCCAGTACTTC
TRBJ2-1,many,TRBV20-1,TRBD2,CSAKRLAGDYNEQFF,TGCAGTGCTAAAAGACTAGCGGGAGACTACAATGAGCAGTTCTTC
TRBJ1-6,NA,TRBV15,NA,CATEDRWGSPLHF,TGTGCCACCGAGGACAGATGGGGCTCACCCCTCCACTTT
TRBJ2-6,few,TRBV20-1,NA,CSADPGDSGANVLTF,TGCAGTGCCGACCCAGGGGACTCTGGGGCCAACGTCCTGACTTTC
TRBJ2-1,NA,TRBV12-3/TRBV12-4,NA,CASKPRHNKQFF,TGTGCCAGCAAGCCCCGTCACAACAAGCAGTTCTTC
TRBJ2-5,many,TRBV28,TRBD2,CASSLSRGGKYF,TGTGCCAGCAGTTTAAGCCGGGGAGGGAAGTACTTC
TRBJ2-5,many,TRBV7-7,NA,CASSSDLGETQYF,TGTGCTAGCAGCTCGGACCTGGGGGAGACCCAGTACTTC
TRBJ1-1,many,TRBV5-6,NA,CASSFIGPLGRLNTEAFF,TGTGCCAGCAGCTTTATCGGTCCCCTCGGACGGCTGAACACTGAAGCTTTCTTT
TRBJ2-7,many,TRBV30,TRBD2,CAWTPGLAGTYEQYF,TGTGCCTGGACCCCTGGACTAGCGGGCACCTACGAGCAGTACTTC
TRBJ2-3,many,TRBV7-3,NA,CASSFQGLGTDTQYF,TGTGCCAGCAGCTTTCAGGGGCTGGGCACAGATACGCAGTATTTT
TRBJ2-2,few,TRBV7-3,NA,CASSLESGELFF,TGTGCCAGCAGCTTGGAGTCTGGGGAGCTGTTTTTT
TRBJ1-3,NA,TRBV28,NA,CASYRGASGNTIYF,TGTGCCAGCTATCGGGGGGCCTCTGGAAACACCATATATTTT
TRBJ2-1,few,TRBV9,TRBD2,CASSTLAGANNEQFF,TGTGCCAGCAGCACGCTAGCGGGAGCTAACAATGAGCAGTTCTTC
TRBJ1-2,NA,TRBV7-9,NA,CASSLLAYYGYTF,TGTGCCAGCAGCTTATTAGCCTACTATGGCTACACCTTC
TRBJ2-4,NA,TRBV2,TRBD2,CASRGRALKNIQYF,TGTGCCAGCAGGGGGAGGGCCTTGAAAAACATTCAGTACTTC
TRBJ2-3,NA,TRBV27,TRBD1,CASSFQGAVSTDTQYF,TGTGCCAGCAGTTTCCAGGGGGCCGTGAGCACAGATACGCAGTATTTT
TRBJ2-7,few,TRBV9,NA,CASSLTSGVPYEQYF,TGTGCCAGCAGCCTTACTTCGGGGGTACCATACGAGCAGTACTTC
TRBJ2-7,NA,TRBV19,TRBD2,CASSSGRLLSSYEQYF,TGTGCCAGTTCGAGCGGGAGGTTACTGAGCTCCTACGAGCAGTACTTC
TRBJ2-2,NA,TRBV3-1,NA,CASSQGPANTGELFF,TGTGCCAGCAGCCAAGGGCCAGCCAACACCGGGGAGCTGTTTTTT
TRBJ1-2,NA,TRBV7-9,NA,CASNRADYGYTF,TGTGCCAGCAACAGGGCGGACTATGGCTACACCTTC
TRBJ2-7,many,TRBV28,TRBD2,CASRGLGSYEQYF,TGTGCCAGCAGGGGACTAGGCTCCTACGAGCAGTACTTC
TRBJ1-3,few,TRBV28,NA,CASSIRGGAFSGNTIYF,TGTGCCAGCAGTATAAGAGGAGGCGCTTTCTCTGGAAACACCATATATTTT
TRBJ2-7,many,TRBV2,TRBD1,CASRERTGAYYEQYF,TGTGCCAGCAGGGAGAGAACAGGGGCTTACTACGAGCAGTACTTC
TRBJ2-7,many,TRBV11-2,TRBD2,CASSTRLARRNEQYF,TGTGCCAGCAGCACCCGACTAGCGAGACGGAACGAGCAGTACTTC
TRBJ2-5,NA,TRBV12-3/TRBV12-4,NA,CASNNRAVGETQYF,TGTGCCAGCAATAACAGGGCGGTGGGAGAGACCCAGTACTTC
TRBJ2-1,NA,TRBV9,TRBD2,CASSVVEGGPENEQFF,TGTGCCAGCAGTGTAGTTGAGGGAGGGCCCGAGAATGAGCAGTTCTTC
TRBJ2-5,NA,TRBV19,TRBD1,CASSKGQGPQETQYF,TGTGCCAGTAGTAAAGGACAGGGCCCACAAGAGACCCAGTACTTC
TRBJ2-2,NA,TRBV7-2,TRBD2,CAIPGTSGRVDGELFF,TGTGCCATCCCCGGGACTAGCGGGAGAGTCGACGGGGAGCTGTTTTTT
TRBJ1-1,many,TRBV30,NA,CAWSFTNTEAFF,TGTGCCTGGAGTTTCACGAACACTGAAGCTTTCTTT
TRBJ1-4,many,TRBV18,NA,CASSQETAEKLFF,TGTGCCAGCTCACAAGAGACAGCTGAAAAACTGTTTTTT
TRBJ2-7,many,TRBV6-5,TRBD1,CASSYSAWGQREYEQYF,TGTGCCAGCAGTTACTCTGCTTGGGGACAGAGGGAGTACGAGCAGTACTTC
TRBJ2-2,many,TRBV20-1,TRBD2,CSASSLAGGLRVPSGELFF,TGCAGTGCTAGTAGCCTAGCGGGAGGGCTTAGGGTACCCAGCGGGGAGCTGTTTTTT
TRBJ2-1,NA,TRBV19,NA,CASSILTSRYNEQFF,TGTGCCAGTAGTATCTTGACTAGTCGCTACAATGAGCAGTTCTTC
TRBJ2-7,NA,TRBV20-1,TRBD1,CSARLAGGPLEQYF,TGCAGTGCTAGACTGGCAGGGGGCCCTCTCGAGCAGTACTTC
TRBJ1-4,many,TRBV18,TRBD1,CASSGQGDGEKLFF,TGTGCCAGCTCCGGACAGGGGGATGGCGAAAAACTGTTTTTT
TRBJ2-4,NA,TRBV6-5,TRBD2,CASSSLAGGAKNIQYF,TGTGCCAGCAGTTCCCTAGCGGGAGGAGCCAAAAACATTCAGTACTTC
TRBJ2-1,many,TRBV3-1,NA,CASRYQGEDEQFF,TGTGCCAGCAGGTATCAGGGAGAAGATGAGCAGTTCTTC
TRBJ2-1,many,TRBV20-1,NA,CSASRSYNEQFF,TGCAGTGCTAGTAGGTCCTACAATGAGCAGTTCTTC
TRBJ2-7,few,TRBV9,TRBD1,CASSVAPGTDYEQYF,TGTGCCAGCAGCGTAGCTCCGGGGACAGACTACGAGCAGTACTTC
TRBJ2-7,many,TRBV18,TRBD1,CASSPLRQGVNEQYF,TGTGCCAGCTCACCACTGCGGCAGGGGGTCAACGAGCAGTACTTC
TRBJ2-1,many,TRBV2,NA,CASSERAAVFGDEQFF,TGTGCCAGCAGTGAGAGAGCGGCGGTTTTCGGAGATGAGCAGTTCTTC
TRBJ2-7,NA,TRBV28,NA,CASSLAGVHDYEQYF,TGTGCCAGCAGTTTGGCAGGGGTCCACGACTACGAGCAGTACTTC
TRBJ2-1,many,TRBV2,NA,CASSDERFSYNEQFF,TGTGCCAGCAGTGATGAGCGGTTCTCCTACAATGAGCAGTTCTTC
TRBJ2-1,many,TRBV28,TRBD1,CASSPSGGFYNEQFF,TGTGCCAGCAGCCCTTCAGGGGGCTTCTACAATGAGCAGTTCTTC
TRBJ2-6,once,TRBV25-1,TRBD2,CASSQWSGGRSGANVLTF,TGTGCCAGCAGTCAGTGGTCGGGCGGGAGGAGCGGGGCCAACGTCCTGACTTTC
TRBJ2-1,NA,TRBV20-1,NA,CSADGGNEQFF,TGCAGTGCTGATGGAGGGAATGAGCAGTTCTTC